These T cell receptor beta chains were read from a single sample in a study of technical replicates of blood from a handful of donors. The table came from immunoSEQ multiplex PCR; TCRdb's copy has only in-frame clones and leaves some out. The sample lists approximately 73,000 clones, more than 85% seen once, with roughly 0.37% in the top ten. Sequenced sample: T cells isolated from PBMCs. These receptors were taken from a human donor in good health. CDR3s include the opening cysteine and the closing phenylalanine or tryptophan. A D gene is named only where the DNA matches it firmly. Where a row states a size, it is once, few, many or the class of an expanded clone; other rows omit it.

D,size,V,J,DNA,CDR3
TRBD1,NA,TRBV2,TRBJ1-4,TGTGCCAGCAGGCCGGGACAGGGCTCTAATGAAAAACTGTTTTTT,CASRPGQGSNEKLFF
TRBD2,NA,TRBV13,TRBJ2-7,TGTGCCAGCAGCCCCAGGCTAGCGGGTCCCACCTACGAGCAGTACTTC,CASSPRLAGPTYEQYF
NA,NA,TRBV10-3,TRBJ2-1,TGTGCCATCAGTGATCTTGGTGTAACAGGCCCTTCCTACAATGAGCAGTTCTTC,CAISDLGVTGPSYNEQFF
NA,NA,TRBV5-1,TRBJ1-1,TGCGCCAGCAGCTGGGGAATTGGAGGGCTGAACACTGAAGCTTTCTTT,CASSWGIGGLNTEAFF
NA,NA,TRBV4-1,TRBJ2-7,TGCGCCAGCAGCCAAGTTCAAGCGACCTACGAGCAGTACTTC,CASSQVQATYEQYF
TRBD1,NA,TRBV18,TRBJ1-2,TGTGCCAGCTCACCCCTAGGACAGGGGAGTTACTATGGCTACACCTTC,CASSPLGQGSYYGYTF
NA,NA,TRBV9,TRBJ1-4,TGTGCCAGCAGCGTATTCGGGACTGAGAATGAAAAACTGTTTTTT,CASSVFGTENEKLFF
TRBD2,NA,TRBV7-9,TRBJ2-2,TGTGCCAGCAGCTTAGCAGGACTAGCGGGAGATCGCGGGGAGCTGTTTTTT,CASSLAGLAGDRGELFF
NA,NA,TRBV14,TRBJ2-1,TGTGCCAGCAGCCAATTATCGGGGGACGCCTACAATGAGCAGTTCTTC,CASSQLSGDAYNEQFF
NA,NA,TRBV28,TRBJ2-3,TGTGCCAGCGCCAGAGGCGGAGGTTATACAGATACGCAGTATTTT,CASARGGGYTDTQYF
NA,once,TRBV10-3,TRBJ2-1,TGTGCCATCAGTGAGTACCTCAACCGAGAAATTGGCAATGAGCAGTTCTTC,CAISEYLNREIGNEQFF
NA,NA,TRBV11-2,TRBJ2-3,TGTGCCAGCAGCCGACTTGGAGGCACAGATACGCAGTATTTT,CASSRLGGTDTQYF
TRBD2,NA,TRBV6-1,TRBJ2-5,TGTGCCAGCAGTCCCGGGGGGAGTGGTGAGACCCAGTACTTC,CASSPGGSGETQYF
TRBD1,NA,TRBV7-3,TRBJ2-5,TGTGCCAGCAGCGTTACAGGGGGCCGAGAGACCCAGTACTTC,CASSVTGGRETQYF
NA,NA,TRBV9,TRBJ2-7,TGTGCCAGCAGCATAGGCGGGGCCGCCAGTGGTTACGAGCAGTACTTC,CASSIGGAASGYEQYF
TRBD2,NA,TRBV7-3,TRBJ2-1,TGTGCCAGCAGCTCCGTCCGGACTAGCGGGTTTACCTACAATGAGCAGTTCTTC,CASSSVRTSGFTYNEQFF
TRBD1,NA,TRBV27,TRBJ2-7,TGTGCCAGCAGCTCAGGGGGCTCCTACGAGCAGTACTTC,CASSSGGSYEQYF
NA,NA,TRBV4-3,TRBJ2-1,TGCGCCAGCAGCCTAGGACTTGCTAGAATGGAGCAGTTCTTC,CASSLGLARMEQFF
TRBD1,NA,TRBV16,TRBJ1-2,TGTGCCAGCAGCCAAATGGGAGTCCGGGACAGGAACTATGGCTACACCTTC,CASSQMGVRDRNYGYTF
TRBD1,NA,TRBV9,TRBJ1-5,TGTGCCAGCAGCGTAGAACAGGGGGATCAGCCCCAGCATTTT,CASSVEQGDQPQHF
NA,NA,TRBV7-3,TRBJ2-2,TGTGCCAGCAGCCAGGGACACAAGAACACCGGGGAGCTGTTTTTT,CASSQGHKNTGELFF
TRBD1,NA,TRBV18,TRBJ2-7,TGTGCCAGCTCACCCGGGACAGAGTACGAGCAGTACTTC,CASSPGTEYEQYF
TRBD1,once,TRBV28,TRBJ2-7,TGTGCCAGCAGTTTGACAGGGGGGGGATCCGAGCAGTACTTC,CASSLTGGGSEQYF
TRBD1,NA,TRBV5-1,TRBJ1-1,TGCGCCAGCAGCAGGGGACAGGGAGGCACTGAAGCTTTCTTT,CASSRGQGGTEAFF
TRBD1,NA,TRBV11-2,TRBJ2-1,TGTGCCAGCAGCTTTGGTCAGGGGGTTGAGCAGTTCTTC,CASSFGQGVEQFF
TRBD2,NA,TRBV7-9,TRBJ2-7,TGTGCCAGCAGCCTTACGACTAGCGCCGATGAGCAGTACTTC,CASSLTTSADEQYF
TRBD2,NA,TRBV5-4,TRBJ2-2,TGTGCCAGCAAGGGACTAGCGGGAGATCTCACCGGGGAGCTGTTTTTT,CASKGLAGDLTGELFF
NA,NA,TRBV14,TRBJ1-5,TGTGCCAGCAGCCTCATTGGGAGGGAGGGTAATCAGCCCCAGCATTTT,CASSLIGREGNQPQHF
TRBD1,once,TRBV28,TRBJ1-2,TGTGCCAGCAGTTCCCCCGGGACAGACTTATATGGCTACACCTTC,CASSSPGTDLYGYTF
NA,NA,TRBV27,TRBJ1-1,TGTGCCAGCAGTTCGTTAGGGGACATGAACACTGAAGCTTTCTTT,CASSSLGDMNTEAFF
NA,NA,TRBV7-2,TRBJ2-7,TGTGCCAGCAGCTTAAAGAGACTTGATTACGAGCAGTACTTC,CASSLKRLDYEQYF
NA,NA,TRBV19,TRBJ1-1,TGTGCCAGTAGTATAGGGCCAGGGAACACTGAAGCTTTCTTT,CASSIGPGNTEAFF
NA,NA,TRBV11-1,TRBJ2-7,TGTGCCAGCAGCTTAGTCGCCGGACACTACTCCTACGAGCAGTACTTC,CASSLVAGHYSYEQYF
NA,NA,TRBV29-1,TRBJ1-1,TGCAGCGTTGCAAGGATTACTATGAACACTGAAGCTTTCTTT,CSVARITMNTEAFF
NA,NA,TRBV5-1,TRBJ2-7,TGCGCCAGCAGCTTGGAAACAGGAGAGCCCCCTTTCAGCTCCTACGAGCAGTACTTC,CASSLETGEPPFSSYEQYF
NA,NA,TRBV4-3,TRBJ2-3,TGCGCCAGCAGCCAAGATGCTGCCGGGGTCACAGATACGCAGTATTTT,CASSQDAAGVTDTQYF
NA,NA,TRBV11-3,TRBJ1-5,TGTGCCAGCGCCCTAGGTAGCAATCAGCCCCAGCATTTT,CASALGSNQPQHF
NA,NA,TRBV4-3,TRBJ2-7,TGCGCCAGCAGCCAACTCGAGGGTCCGCCTAACGAGCAGTACTTC,CASSQLEGPPNEQYF